These 2 T cell receptor beta chains originate from one sample sequenced in a study of blood T cell repertoires in COVID-19. Produced via immunoSEQ multiplex PCR; TCRdb's table is partial and in-frame only. The table shows some 180,000 clones, with more than 85% occurring only once. Sequences were obtained from peripheral blood. The receptors come from a woman older than 75 with COVID-19, enrolled during active disease.

V usage is TRBV7-9 and J usage is TRBJ1-4, with a possible D match to TRBD1 (5 bases). Trimming stripped 2 bases from V and 8 bases from J, with 18 bases between. CDR3 length equals 16 residues. Germline lookup yields CDR1 SEHNR and CDR2 FQNEAQ (reference sequence). Written as DNA, the CDR3 is TGTGCCAGCAGCTTAAGTATGGTCAGGGCTGGGGAAAAACTGTTTTTT. Protein product: CASSLSMVRAGEKLFF.

This clone was seen a few times. The V and J genes are TRBV28 and TRBJ1-2, with a weak D call TRBD1 (5 bases). CDR3 length: 11 amino acids. Germline CDR1 and CDR2: MDHEN and SYDVKM. Trimming stripped 7 bases from V and 5 bases from J, with 8 bases between. The CDR3 loop reads CASKQEYGYTF. CDR3 DNA sequence: TGTGCCAGCAAACAGGAGTATGGCTACACCTTC.